This T cell receptor (beta chain) was documented in a study of blood T cell repertoires in COVID-19. Here immunoSEQ multiplex PCR was the method, and the copy in TCRdb shows in-frame clones only, minus some. The sample holds under 200,000 clones, less than 85% seen once. This CDR3 is built from 13 residues. Trimming pared 10 bases from V and 2 bases from J, leaving 13 bases between. CDR1 and CDR2 from the germline V gene are MNHEY and SVGAGI. This chain joins TRBV6-5 and TRBJ2-3; TRBD2 is a possible D gene (5 bases). Specimen: peripheral blood. The receptor comes from a woman aged 80 or older with acute or convalescent COVID-19. The CDR3 DNA is TGTGCCACCTCGAGGGATCACACAGATACGCAGTATTTT. It specifies CATSRDHTDTQYF.